This T cell receptor beta chain came from a study of human T cells and chemical hapten exposure. Study results and limitations: Expanded TCRs were compared with controls, and the expanded TCRs formed significantly more large CDR3 similarity clusters. Expanded TCR counts at PT1 went up together with patch test score, a positive correlation. With regard to DPC sensitization, TCRs above 1 in 1000 frequency did not change.

Time point noted: patch test 3, about 24 weeks after DPC sensitization. Treatment denoted: therapeutic diphenylcyclopropenone sensitization with weekly scalp DPC. Every donor had alopecia and was 18 to 70 years old; all were suitable for DPC. The CDR3 length is 13 residues. Germline V gene data show CDR1 as SGHTA and CDR2 as FQGNSA. Trimming took 1 base from V and 3 from J, leaving 7 bases between them. TCRdb re-called the RACE reads through MiXCR, storing one row per CDR3 protein. The sample lists tens of thousands of distinct CDR3 sequences, around 10% occurring once. About this clonotype itself: Its specificity is not known.

This sequence was found in a woman aged 45-60 years with alopecia areata. Some clones in this sample may be carry-over from other donors' samples. The chain employs TRBV7-2 and TRBJ2-7; D unclear. Sequencing was performed on whole blood, taken in connection with sensitization to the hapten diphenylcyclopropenone (DPC). CDR3 protein: CASSLGNDYEQYF. In DNA form, the CDR3 reads TGTGCCAGCAGCTTAGGAAATGACTACGAGCAGTACTTC.